One sample yielded the 4 T cell receptor beta chains listed below, sequenced in a study of CD8 T cells in Susac syndrome. With random hexamers, reverse transcription was performed on roughly 0.45 to 1 ug of RNA. TCRdb ran MiXCR on the immunoSEQ multiplex PCR reads and lists one entry per CDR3 protein. The sample has 80,000 to 95,000 distinct CDR3 sequences, about 94% seen once; the top ten hold roughly 1%. The sample comprised CD8+ T cells from PBMCs. These receptors came from a human donor with Susac syndrome.

About this clonotype itself: Its ends do not fully match the called genes, so a read error is possible. V is TRBV30 and J is TRBJ1-5; TRBD1 aligns across 9 bases. The CDR3 has 15 amino acids. Per germline, CDR1 GTSNPN and CDR2 SVGIG (reference sequence). Written as DNA, the CDR3 is TGTGCCTGGAGTGTATGGGGACAGGGCAACCAGCCCCAGCATTTT. Its translation is CAWSVWGQGNQPQHF.

The chain employs TRBV20-1 and TRBJ2-2, with TRBD2 identical over 8 bases. The CDR3 loop spans 13 amino acids. Per germline, CDR1 DFQATT and CDR2 SNEGSKA (reference sequence). The CDR3 here is CSVAGGGTGELFF. The CDR3, as DNA: TGCAGCGTGGCGGGGGGTGGAACCGGGGAGCTGTTTTTT.

The rearrangement links TRBV6-4 to TRBJ1-1; D is unresolved. The V end was cut by 4 bases, the J end by 2 bases, with 14 bases between. CDR1 is MRHNA and CDR2 is SNTAGT in the germline V gene. The CDR3 runs 15 residues. CDR3 bases: TGTGCCAGCAGTGCGCGCGCAACCCCAAACACTGAAGCTTTCTTT. It translates to CASSARATPNTEAFF.

V is TRBV12-3 or TRBV12-4 and J is TRBJ2-7; TRBD1 agrees at 7 bases. The CDR3 runs to 15 residues. Trimming cost V 5 bases and J 1 base; bases outside gene matches: 8. The CDR3 DNA is TGTGCCAGCAGTCACCCTCTGACAGGGTCCTACGAGCAGTACTTC. Encoded protein: CASSHPLTGSYEQYF.